The T cell receptor beta chain described here comes from a study of T cell responses to AZD1222 COVID-19 vaccine. Findings and limits, study-wide: Baseline serology detected seropositivity in only a handful of AZD1222 recipients.

Concerning this clone: Its antigen is undetermined.

Losses at the gene ends were 7 bases for V and 2 bases for J; bases not matched to a gene: 5. Germline V gene sequence: CDR1 LGHDT, CDR2 YNNKEL (reference sequence). The CDR3 runs to 14 residues. TCRdb's table, derived via immunoSEQ multiplex PCR, lists solely in-frame clones and lacks some. This sample has around 140,000 clones; over 75% occur once, and the top ten carry about 1.5%. The material was peripheral blood, obtained on day 0 of AZD1222 vaccination. The clonotype comes from an adult in good health. The J gene is TRBJ2-7, the V gene TRBV3-1 (or the pseudogene TRBV3-2), with 10 positions matching TRBD2. The CDR3: CASTSAGGTYEQYF. The CDR3 DNA sequence: TGTGCCAGCACTTCAGCGGGGGGGACCTACGAGCAGTACTTC.